One sample yielded the 31 T cell receptor beta chains listed below, sequenced in a study of T cell responses to AZD1222 COVID-19 vaccine. Data came from immunoSEQ multiplex PCR; TCRdb stores just in-frame clones and leaves some out. The sample has 120,000 to 150,000 clones; more than 80% are singletons. Here the sequenced sample was peripheral blood, taken 28 days after the second dose of the MenACWY control vaccine. These receptors came from an adult who received the MenACWY meningococcal vaccine as a control.

The rearrangement links TRBV6-5 to TRBJ2-7; 7 positions agree with TRBD1. This CDR3 region has 14 residues. The germline V gene has CDR1 MNHEY and CDR2 SVGAGI. The trim removed 7 bases at V and 4 bases at J, leaving 10 bases unmatched. The CDR3 DNA follows: TGTGCCAGCAAAAAGCCGGGACAGACATACGAGCAGTACTTC. This encodes CASKKPGQTYEQYF.

This chain links TRBV12-3 or TRBV12-4 with TRBJ2-7; D gene uncertain. The CDR3 runs 13 residues. The V gene lost 3 bases and the J gene lost 2 bases, with 8 bases spanning the gap. The CDR3: CASSFSPPYEQYF. The CDR3 bases are TGTGCCAGCAGTTTTTCTCCTCCCTACGAGCAGTACTTC.

This rearrangement joins TRBV9 to TRBJ2-7; 7 nucleotides line up with TRBD1. Germline CDR1 and CDR2: SGDLS and YYNGEE. This CDR3 has 15 residues. After removal of 0 bases from V and 1 base from J, the junction contained 4 bases not matched to a gene. In DNA form, the CDR3 reads TGTGCCAGCAGCGTAGTAGGGGGCCCATCCTACGAGCAGTACTTC. Protein product: CASSVVGGPSYEQYF.

The chain employs TRBV4-3 and TRBJ1-2; the D gene is possibly TRBD1 (5 bases). CDR3 length: 14 residues. Looked up from germline, CDR1 is LGHNA and CDR2 is YSLEER. V shed 0 bases and J shed 5 bases, with 10 bases lying between them. CDR3 sequence: CASSQDGGPYGYTF. CDR3 nucleotide sequence: TGCGCCAGCAGCCAAGATGGGGGACCTTATGGCTACACCTTC.

The chain uses TRBV12-5 and TRBJ1-5; tentative D call: TRBD1 (5 bases). The CDR3 length is 13 residues. The V end was cut by 7 bases, the J end by 3 bases, with 10 bases between. The germline V gene encodes CDR1 LGHNT and CDR2 FRNRAP. Written as DNA, the CDR3 is TGTGCTAGTGTCGCGGGGGACAATCAGCCCCAGCATTTT. Its protein is CASVAGDNQPQHF. Combining the CDR3 with reference TRBV12-5 and TRBJ1-5 gives the whole variable domain DARVTQTPRHKVTEMGQEVTMRCQPILGHNTVFWYRQTMMQGLELLAYFRNRAPLDDSGMPKDRFSAEMPDATLATLKIQPSEPRDSAVYFCASVAGDNQPQHFGDGTRLSIL.

The chain has TRBV5-1 and TRBJ2-7, with 9 bases that match TRBD2. Per germline, CDR1 SGHRS and CDR2 YFSETQ. This CDR3 is built from 15 residues. Trimming cost V 1 base and J 0 bases; bases outside gene matches: 2. CDR3: CASSLTTSGSYEQYF. CDR3 bases: TGCGCCAGCAGCTTGACGACTAGCGGCTCCTACGAGCAGTACTTC.

The V and J genes are TRBV13 and TRBJ1-6; weak D call: TRBD1 (5 bases). V dropped 4 bases and J dropped 5 bases, with 12 bases sitting between them. The CDR3 has 15 residues. Germline values: CDR1 PRHDT, CDR2 FYEKMQ (reference sequence). The chain's CDR3 is CASSSTTDHNSPLHF. DNA of the CDR3: TGTGCCAGCAGCTCGACGACAGACCATAATTCACCCCTCCACTTT.

The V and J genes are TRBV7-6 and TRBJ1-1; 10 positions match TRBD1. Germline-derived CDR1 and CDR2 are SGHVS and FNYEAQ. V lost 4 bases, J lost 5 bases, and 7 bases stayed unmatched. The CDR3 runs to 15 residues. This CDR3 reads CASSSGTGVNTEAFF. CDR3 nucleotide sequence: TGTGCCAGCAGCTCAGGGACAGGGGTTAATACTGAAGCTTTCTTT.

The chain employs TRBV5-4 and TRBJ2-1, with 9 bases fitting TRBD2. The CDR3 spans 15 residues. The V segment lost 4 bases and the J segment 3 bases; nucleotides outside the gene matches: 5. Germline V lookup: CDR1 SGHNT, CDR2 YYREEE (reference sequence). CDR3 amino acids: CASSHASGDYNEQFF. The CDR3 DNA reads as TGTGCCAGCAGCCACGCTAGCGGGGACTACAATGAGCAGTTCTTC. Using reference TRBV5-4 and TRBJ2-1 for the parts outside the CDR3, the full variable domain is ETGVTQSPTHLIKTRGQQVTLRCSSQSGHNTVSWYQQALGQGPQFIFQYYREEENGRGNFPPRFSGLQFPNYSSELNVNALELDDSALYLCASSHASGDYNEQFFGPGTRLTVL.

For this clone: The same CDR3 can be traced to other DNA sequences in this sample. The chain combines TRBV3-1 (or the pseudogene TRBV3-2) with TRBJ2-1; no clear D gene. V lost 1 base and J lost 5, with 3 bases in between. The CDR3 covers 12 residues. The germline V gene encodes CDR1 LGHDT and CDR2 YNNKEL (reference sequence). The chain's CDR3 is CASSQVDNEQFF. CDR3 coding DNA: TGTGCCAGCAGCCAAGTTGACAATGAGCAGTTCTTC.

This chain uses TRBV7-2 with TRBJ1-3; D is uncertain. In germline, CDR1 is SGHTA, CDR2 FQGNSA. V lost 3 bases and J lost 0, with 9 bases in between. The CDR3 loop spans 15 amino acids. The DNA for the CDR3 is TGTGCCAGCAGCTTTTCGGCAGCCTCTGGAAACACCATATATTTT. This codes for CASSFSAASGNTIYF.

This chain connects TRBV6-5 to TRBJ2-1; 10 nucleotides match TRBD2. The germline V gene has CDR1 MNHEY and CDR2 SVGAGI. The CDR3 runs 15 residues. The ends lost 5 bases at V and 2 bases at J; junction bases unmatched: 3. This CDR3 is CASSRLAGAYNEQFF. The CDR3 DNA reads TGTGCCAGCAGTCGTCTAGCGGGGGCCTACAATGAGCAGTTCTTC.

CDR3 protein: CASSQELQPQNIQYF. In DNA, the CDR3 is TGCGCCAGCAGCCAAGAACTACAGCCACAAAACATTCAGTACTTC. The rearrangement joins TRBV4-1 to TRBJ2-4; D is uncertain. V was pared by 0 bases and J by 5 bases, with 11 bases between. The CDR3 spans 15 residues. CDR1 is MGHRA, CDR2 YSYEKL, per germline.

This chain joins TRBV6-2 or TRBV6-3 and TRBJ2-5; 12 bases are a match to TRBD2. The J segment lost 5 bases and the V segment lost 1 base, leaving 2 bases of the junction unmatched. The germline CDR1 and CDR2 sequences are MNHEY and SVGEGT. The CDR3 runs to 15 residues. The chain's CDR3 is CASSYFGTSGETQYF. The CDR3 nucleotides are TGTGCCAGCAGTTACTTCGGGACTAGCGGGGAGACCCAGTACTTC.

The chain combines TRBV4-3 with TRBJ2-1; 9 bases are shared with TRBD2. CDR3 length equals 16 residues. Per germline, CDR1 LGHNA and CDR2 YSLEER. V shed 1 base and J 3 bases; nucleotides not matched to a gene: 4. In DNA, the CDR3 is TGCGCCAGCAGCCAAGTACGCGGGGGGGTCTACAATGAGCAGTTCTTC. Residues: CASSQVRGGVYNEQFF.

The chain is built from TRBV5-6 and TRBJ2-3; D is unresolved. V lost 1 base and J lost 2, with 8 bases in between. Germline V CDR1 and CDR2: SGHDT, YYEEEE. This CDR3 contains 14 residues. This CDR3 reads CASSLRQHTDTQYF. The CDR3 DNA is TGTGCCAGCAGCTTGAGGCAGCACACAGATACGCAGTATTTT.

V usage is TRBV7-2 and J usage is TRBJ2-1; no definite D call. The CDR3 has 14 residues. V lost 1 base and J lost 5, with 9 bases in between. Germline V gives CDR1 SGHTA, CDR2 FQGNSA. The CDR3 spells CASSLGNRHNEQFF. DNA for the CDR3: TGTGCCAGCAGCTTAGGTAACCGACACAATGAGCAGTTCTTC.

In DNA form, the CDR3 reads TGTGCCAGCACCACGGACAGCAACTATGGCTACACCTTC. Residues: CASTTDSNYGYTF. V gene TRBV5-4 combines with J gene TRBJ1-2; D is perhaps TRBD1 (6 bases). CDR3 length: 13 amino acids. Per the germline V gene, CDR1 is SGHNT and CDR2 is YYREEE (reference sequence). Trimming left V 6 bases short and J 2 bases short, with 11 bases between.

V gene TRBV5-4 combines with J gene TRBJ2-5, with 8 positions matching TRBD1. The germline V gene encodes CDR1 SGHNT and CDR2 YYREEE (reference sequence). The V and J ends lost 7 bases and 1 base, in that order; junction bases with no gene match: 3. The CDR3 is 13 amino acids. CDR3 protein: CASGDRSQETQYF. CDR3 sequence (DNA): TGTGCCAGCGGGGACAGGAGCCAAGAGACCCAGTACTTC.

The chain has TRBV7-9 and TRBJ2-1; tentatively, D is TRBD1 (5 bases). The V end was cut by 5 bases, the J end by 4 bases, with 15 bases between. CDR1 is SEHNR, CDR2 FQNEAQ, per germline (reference sequence). The CDR3 contains 15 residues. CDR3 nucleotides: TGTGCCAGCAGCGCACGATCCCCAGGGTACAATGAGCAGTTCTTC. Its protein is CASSARSPGYNEQFF.

The rearrangement links TRBV7-2 to TRBJ2-7; 12 bases match TRBD2. V trimming: 1 base; J trimming: 2 bases; junction bases outside the gene matches: 3. In germline, CDR1 is SGHTA, CDR2 FQGNSA. The CDR3 runs to 16 residues. CDR3 protein: CASSLEGLAGTYEQYF. The DNA for the CDR3 is TGTGCCAGCAGCTTAGAGGGACTAGCGGGCACCTACGAGCAGTACTTC.

The genes are TRBV5-1 and TRBJ1-2; TRBD1 matches at 7 bases. The CDR3 consists of 13 residues. V gave up 5 bases and J gave up 3 bases; unmatched junction bases: 4. Per the germline V gene, CDR1 is SGHRS and CDR2 is YFSETQ. CDR3 amino acids: CASRIGTDYGYTF. In DNA, the CDR3 is TGCGCCAGCAGAATCGGGACAGACTATGGCTACACCTTC.

The chain uses TRBV2 and TRBJ2-1; maybe TRBD1 (6 bases). The CDR3 has 13 residues. Trimming removed 6 bases at V and 4 bases at J, with 10 bases between. CDR1 and CDR2 (germline): SNHLY, FYNNEI. CDR3 protein: CASSGTSYNEQFF. CDR3 sequence (DNA): TGTGCCAGCAGCGGGACATCATACAATGAGCAGTTCTTC. The whole variable domain, remainder taken from reference TRBV2 and TRBJ2-1, is EPEVTQTPSHQVTQMGQEVILRCVPISNHLYFYWYRQILGQKVEFLVSFYNNEISEKSEIFDDQFSVERPDGSNFTLKIRSTKLEDSAMYFCASSGTSYNEQFFGPGTRLTVL.

With regard to this clone: Other nucleotide sequences from this sample produce the same CDR3. CDR3 sequence (DNA): TGCAGTGTAGGCGAAAGATACGAGCAGTACTTC. Translating gives CSVGERYEQYF. The genes are TRBV20-1 and TRBJ2-7; the D is unclear. V was cut by 7 bases and J by 4 bases, with 11 bases left in between. The germline gives CDR1 DFQATT, CDR2 SNEGSKA (reference sequence). The CDR3 runs to 11 residues.

The chain is built from TRBV2 and TRBJ1-5, with 9 bases aligning to TRBD1. CDR3 length equals 15 residues. Germline values: CDR1 SNHLY, CDR2 FYNNEI. J was trimmed by 2 bases and V by 4 bases; bases with no gene match: 3. CDR3 DNA: TGTGCCAGCAGTGCCCGGACAGGGGGCAATCAGCCCCAGCATTTT. Translating gives CASSARTGGNQPQHF.

The chain couples TRBV27 to TRBJ2-2; no reliable D call. This CDR3 is 11 amino acids long. Germline V lookup: CDR1 MNHEY, CDR2 SMNVEV (reference sequence). The ends were cut back, 6 bases at V and 6 bases at J, with 5 bases in the middle. CDR3 loop: CASSHAGELFF. DNA for the CDR3: TGTGCCAGCAGCCACGCCGGGGAGCTGTTTTTT.

The CDR3 protein is CASSIALLGNTIYF. The CDR3 DNA sequence: TGTGCCAGTAGTATAGCCTTACTCGGAAACACCATATATTTT. The gene calls are TRBV19 and TRBJ1-3, with D unresolved. V gave up 1 base and J gave up 4 bases, with 8 bases separating them. CDR3 length: 14 amino acids. The V gene's germline CDR1 is LNHDA and CDR2 SQIVND (reference sequence).

This chain uses TRBV9 with TRBJ2-6, with D possibly being TRBD1 (7 bases). Germline V gene lookup returns CDR1 SGDLS and CDR2 YYNGEE. V was cut by 0 bases and J by 0 bases, with 16 bases left in between. CDR3 length: 19 residues. The CDR3 DNA sequence: TGTGCCAGCAGCGTAGGCGCGGGACAGAAGTTCTCTGGGGCCAACGTCCTGACTTTC. Translating gives CASSVGAGQKFSGANVLTF.

This sequence joins TRBV5-1 and TRBJ2-7; possibly TRBD2 for D (6 bases). Looked up from germline, CDR1 is SGHRS and CDR2 is YFSETQ. The germline V and J ends were trimmed by 4 bases and 3 bases, with 17 bases remaining between them. This CDR3 region has 15 residues. The CDR3 region is CASSEGGPTNYEQYF. As DNA, the CDR3 is TGCGCCAGCAGCGAGGGAGGTCCCACCAACTACGAGCAGTACTTC.

The CDR3 here is CASSPVGAPPSPQHF. The CDR3 coding sequence is TGTGCCAGTAGCCCGGTGGGGGCGCCGCCATCGCCCCAGCATTTT. The chain combines TRBV19 with TRBJ1-5, with TRBD1 as a possible D gene (6 bases). The germline V gene encodes CDR1 LNHDA and CDR2 SQIVND (reference sequence). V lost 6 bases to trimming and J lost 9 bases, with 21 bases between them. The CDR3 runs to 15 residues.

The J gene is TRBJ2-3, the V gene TRBV5-1, with D possibly matching TRBD2 (6 bases). V shed 0 bases and J shed 0 bases, with 23 bases lying between them. This CDR3 region has 20 residues. Germline CDR1 SGHRS, CDR2 YFSETQ. The DNA of the CDR3 is TGCGCCAGCAGCTTGGAACCCCCGGGGGTCTTCACCCCTAGCACAGATACGCAGTATTTT. Translated, it gives CASSLEPPGVFTPSTDTQYF.